The 13 T cell receptor beta chains given below trace back to one sample, sequenced in a study of T-cell memory formation after mild COVID-19. TCRdb re-analysed the 5' RACE reads in MiXCR, keeping a single row per CDR3 protein. The data show about 430,000 distinct CDR3 sequences, less than 25% seen once. The source material was PBMCs or a T cell subset sorted from them (not recorded which). These receptors were taken from an adult woman who had mild COVID-19 (a few samples of this study predate the infection). Cell type and time point are not known.

This sequence joins TRBV6-6 and TRBJ2-7; D might be TRBD1 or TRBD2, each matching 5 bases. Germline assignment: CDR1 MNHNY and CDR2 SVGAGI (reference sequence). The CDR3 spans 13 residues. Trimming shortened V by 5 bases and J by 2 bases, and 10 bases separated the two germline ends. The CDR3 coding sequence is TGTGCCAGCAGTGGGGACGGCACCTACGAGCAGTACTTC. Amino acid sequence: CASSGDGTYEQYF.

The chain joins TRBV24-1 to TRBJ2-1, with unresolved D. CDR3 length: 11 amino acids. In germline, CDR1 is KGHDR, CDR2 SFDVKD. V lost 6 bases and J 8 bases, leaving 7 bases between the germline ends. The CDR3 DNA reads as TGTGCCACCAGTCTAATCGATGAGCAGTTCTTC. Its protein is CATSLIDEQFF.

The J gene is TRBJ2-3, the V gene TRBV29-1, with D unclear. The CDR3 runs to 13 residues. Trimming took off 5 bases at V and 2 bases at J, with 11 bases between the two ends. Germline values: CDR1 SQVTM, CDR2 ANQGSEA. In DNA, the CDR3 is TGCAGCGTTTGGTACAGCAACACAGATACGCAGTATTTT. Amino acids: CSVWYSNTDTQYF.

CDR3 residues: CASSLGRPGEGAEAFF. CDR3 DNA: TGTGCCAGCAGTTTAGGTCGCCCGGGGGAGGGGGCTGAAGCTTTCTTT. The V and J genes are TRBV27 and TRBJ1-1; D perhaps matches TRBD1 (6 bases). V gave up 2 bases and J gave up 6 bases, with 19 bases separating them. This CDR3 is 16 amino acids long. Germline V gene lookup returns CDR1 MNHEY and CDR2 SMNVEV (reference sequence).

As for this clonotype: This may be a read error: a much more frequent sequence differs by one nucleotide. The V gene is TRBV5-1, the J gene TRBJ2-2; D may be TRBD1 (6 bases). This CDR3 has 15 amino acids. Trimming took off 2 bases at V and 0 bases at J, with 8 bases between the two ends. Germline lookup yields CDR1 SGHRS and CDR2 YFSETQ. Written as DNA, the CDR3 is TGCGCCAGCAGCTTTGGACAGACGAACACCGGGGAGCTGTTTTTT. Its translation: CASSFGQTNTGELFF. Full variable domain (rest looked up from reference TRBV5-1 and TRBJ2-2): KAGVTQTPRYLIKTRGQQVTLSCSPISGHRSVSWYQQTPGQGLQFLFEYFSETQRNKGNFPGRFSGRQFSNSRSEMNVSTLELGDSALYLCASSFGQTNTGELFFGEGSRLTVL.

There are a few counts of this clonotype. The chain couples TRBV7-9 to TRBJ1-2; D is ambiguous. The V end was cut by 4 bases, the J end by 6 bases, with 12 bases between. The germline gives CDR1 SEHNR, CDR2 FQNEAQ (reference sequence). The CDR3 spans 13 residues. The CDR3 DNA is TGTGCCAGCAGCTCTCCTTACAGCAATGGCTACACCTTC. Its translation is CASSSPYSNGYTF.

This clonotype was recorded a few times. The gene calls are TRBV27 and TRBJ1-6; tentative D call: TRBD1 (5 bases). The germline V and J ends were trimmed by 2 bases and 9 bases, with 11 bases remaining between them. Germline values: CDR1 MNHEY, CDR2 SMNVEV (reference sequence). The CDR3 extends over 14 amino acids. DNA of the CDR3: TGTGCCAGCAGTTTACAGGGATCACTTTCACCCCTCCACTTT. It translates to CASSLQGSLSPLHF.

The rearrangement joins TRBV25-1 to TRBJ2-1; D unclear. The CDR3 is made up of 14 amino acids. Germline values: CDR1 MGHDK, CDR2 SYGVNS. V was pared by 4 bases and J by 9 bases, with 16 bases between. CDR3 sequence (DNA): TGTGCCAGCAGTGCCCCCGTTTCGGTCGGTGAGCAGTTCTTC. Protein product: CASSAPVSVGEQFF.

The gene calls are TRBV7-2 and TRBJ2-4, with D maybe TRBD2 (6 bases). Trimming left V 4 bases short and J 0 bases short, with 13 bases between. This CDR3 has 16 residues. Germline V gene data show CDR1 as SGHTA and CDR2 as FQGNSA. The DNA of the CDR3 is TGTGCCAGCAGCTCGTCGGGGGTGCTAGCCAAAAACATTCAGTACTTC. Encoded protein: CASSSSGVLAKNIQYF.

Notes on this clonotype: A read error may account for a junction end that differs from germline. The rearrangement uses TRBV7-6 and TRBJ2-2, with 10 bases fitting TRBD1. Germline V lookup: CDR1 SGHVS, CDR2 FNYEAQ. The CDR3 runs to 17 residues. The CDR3 is CASSAAGQGPKTGELFF. CDR3 DNA: TGTGCCAGCAGCGCGGCGGGACAGGGGCCGAAGACCGGGGAGCTGTTTTTT.

The table lists this clonotype with a few counts. The chain employs TRBV3-1 and TRBJ2-5, with 9 bases lining up with TRBD2. Germline CDR1 LGHDT, CDR2 YNNKEL (reference sequence). V lost 5 bases, J lost 5 bases, and 9 bases stayed unmatched. The CDR3 sequence is 15 residues long. The CDR3 region is CASSGTSSPRETQYF. For the CDR3, the DNA is TGTGCCAGCAGCGGGACTAGCTCTCCTCGGGAGACCCAGTACTTC.

This clonotype appeared a few times. The chain has TRBV6-1 and TRBJ2-3; a possible D gene is TRBD1 (5 bases). V was cut by 3 bases and J by 0 bases, with 10 bases left in between. Germline V gene data show CDR1 as MNHNS and CDR2 as SASEGT. The CDR3 is made up of 15 amino acids. DNA for the CDR3: TGTGCCAGCAGTGACTACAGGAGTAGCACAGATACGCAGTATTTT. Protein sequence: CASSDYRSSTDTQYF.

This clonotype was seen only a few times. This rearrangement joins TRBV12-3 or TRBV12-4 to TRBJ2-2; weak D call: TRBD1 (6 bases). The CDR3 has 18 residues. The V and J ends lost 4 bases and 1 base respectively, with 19 bases between them. The CDR3 nucleotides are TGTGCCAGCAGTTCGTGGGACATCAAGCTCCTGAACACCGGGGAGCTGTTTTTT. As protein: CASSSWDIKLLNTGELFF.